One and the same sample provided the 20 T cell receptor beta chains below, sequenced in a study of blood T cell repertoires in COVID-19 (dated by TCRdb to 2018 to 2020). The library was prepared using the immunoSEQ multiplex PCR assay. TCRdb mirrors the immuneACCESS table, restricted to in-frame sequences. Some clones are absent from its copies; in checked studies, under half trace to an unresolved V gene, and the reason for the others is unknown. The sample has 140,000 to 150,000 clones on record, about 89% of them singletons. Together, the top ten hold over 2.5% of the sample. The specimen sequenced was peripheral blood. The source of these receptors is a man aged 60-69 years with active or convalescent COVID-19.

The chain recombines TRBV30 with TRBJ1-6, with 11 bases matching TRBD1. Germline CDR1 is GTSNPN and CDR2 is SVGIG (reference sequence). The V gene end was trimmed by 1 base and the J gene end by 10 bases; junction bases not matched to a gene: 9. This CDR3 contains 16 residues. Here the CDR3 reads CAWSALTGTGGSPLHF. The CDR3, as DNA: TGTGCCTGGAGTGCTCTTACCGGGACAGGGGGATCACCCCTCCACTTT.

This chain connects TRBV7-2 to TRBJ2-1; 7 nucleotides align to TRBD1. CDR1 and CDR2 (germline): SGHTA, FQGNSA. The CDR3 spans 15 residues. J lost 0 bases, V lost 4 bases, and 3 bases had no gene match. The CDR3 loop is CASSYRDSSYNEQFF. The CDR3 DNA follows: TGTGCCAGCAGCTACCGGGACAGCTCCTACAATGAGCAGTTCTTC. The full variable domain, with the rest looked up from reference TRBV7-2 and TRBJ2-1, is GAGVSQSPSNKVTEKGKDVELRCDPISGHTALYWYRQSLGQGLEFLIYFQGNSAPDKSGLPSDRFSAERTGGSVSTLTIQRTQQEDSAVYLCASSYRDSSYNEQFFGPGTRLTVL.

V gene TRBV18 combines with J gene TRBJ2-2; D remains ambiguous. This CDR3 contains 16 residues. The ends were cut back, 1 base at V and 0 bases at J, with 9 bases in the middle. Germline CDR1 KGHSH, CDR2 LQKENI. DNA for the CDR3: TGTGCCAGCTCACCACGGCAGACTGCGAACACCGGGGAGCTGTTTTTT. Protein: CASSPRQTANTGELFF.

The chain joins TRBV6-5 to TRBJ1-1; 8 bases map to TRBD1. Germline CDR1 and CDR2: MNHEY and SVGAGI. This CDR3 is 12 amino acids long. The junction had 5 bases not matched to a gene; V was cut back by 8 bases and J by 6 bases. CDR3 amino acids: CASVTGGAEAFF. CDR3 sequence (DNA): TGTGCCAGCGTAACAGGGGGAGCTGAAGCTTTCTTT.

The chain is built from TRBV5-6 and TRBJ1-5; D not resolved. Trimming stripped 3 bases from V and 7 bases from J, with 11 bases between. CDR3 length: 13 amino acids. The V gene's germline CDR1 is SGHDT and CDR2 YYEEEE. CDR3 nucleotide sequence: TGTGCCAGCAGCTGGTCCCAGGCCCAGCCCCAGCATTTT. Translation gives CASSWSQAQPQHF.

The V call is TRBV11-3, the J call TRBJ2-5, with 12 bases matching TRBD2. CDR1 is SGHNT and CDR2 is YENEEA in the germline V gene. The V gene end was trimmed by 4 bases and the J gene end by 4 bases; junction bases not matched to a gene: 4. The CDR3 is 15 amino acids. CDR3 in DNA: TGTGCCAGCAGCTCCGGACTAGCGGGAACAGAGACCCAGTACTTC. It is translated as CASSSGLAGTETQYF.

This chain links TRBV24-1 with TRBJ1-5; no definite D call. Germline CDR1 KGHDR, CDR2 SFDVKD. The CDR3 is 15 residues long. V was shortened by 2 bases and J by 7 bases, with 14 bases between the two germline ends. CDR3 in DNA: TGTGCCACCAGTGATTCCCTTACAGAAAGGCAGCCCCAGCATTTT. Protein sequence: CATSDSLTERQPQHF.

The chain combines TRBV7-9 with TRBJ2-1, with 10 nucleotides matching TRBD2. CDR1 and CDR2 (germline): SEHNR, FQNEAQ (reference sequence). This CDR3 comprises 18 residues. The junction had 9 bases not matched to a gene; V was cut back by 1 base and J by 3 bases. CDR3 DNA sequence: TGTGCCAGCAGCTTAGGGGGCCTAGCGGGAGACTACTACAATGAGCAGTTCTTC. Its protein product is CASSLGGLAGDYYNEQFF.

V usage is TRBV4-3 and J usage is TRBJ2-3; 9 nucleotides match TRBD2. CDR3 length equals 16 residues. Trimming removed 1 base from V and 2 bases from J; junction bases left unmatched: 4. The germline V gene has CDR1 LGHNA and CDR2 YSLEER. The CDR3 bases are TGCGCCAGCAGCCAAGGACTAGCGGAGGTCACAGATACGCAGTATTTT. Translating it yields CASSQGLAEVTDTQYF.

V usage is TRBV5-8 and J usage is TRBJ2-7; TRBD1 aligns across 9 bases. V dropped 1 base and J dropped 5; count of bases not matched to a gene: 7. The germline V gene encodes CDR1 SGHTS and CDR2 YDEGEE. There are 15 residues in the CDR3. The CDR3 sequence: CASSLRDRAGNEQYF. As DNA, the CDR3 is TGTGCCAGCAGCTTGCGGGACAGGGCTGGGAACGAGCAGTACTTC.

This chain uses TRBV27 with TRBJ2-1; TRBD1 matches at 8 bases. CDR3 length: 14 residues. V shed 3 bases, J shed 8 bases, and the junction held 6 bases outside the gene matches. In germline, CDR1 is MNHEY, CDR2 SMNVEV (reference sequence). This chain's CDR3 is CASSLDRDDDEQFF. In DNA form, the CDR3 reads TGTGCCAGCAGTTTGGACAGGGACGACGATGAGCAGTTCTTC.

J is TRBJ2-3 and V is TRBV15, with 7 bases that match TRBD1. The germline V gene has CDR1 LNHNV and CDR2 YYDKDF (reference sequence). Trimming cost V 6 bases and J 4 bases; bases outside gene matches: 16. The CDR3 loop spans 17 amino acids. CDR3 nucleotides: TGTGCCACCAGAACCGGGACAGTGGGCCTCTTCGCAGATACGCAGTATTTT. It codes for CATRTGTVGLFADTQYF.

The chain couples TRBV7-9 to TRBJ2-5; 7 nucleotides align to TRBD1. Unmatched junction bases numbered 8, after V lost 5 bases and J lost 5 bases. The CDR3 extends over 14 amino acids. Germline loops: CDR1 SEHNR, CDR2 FQNEAQ (reference sequence). The CDR3 DNA reads as TGTGCCAGCAGCCCGACAGGGTATGCGGAGACCCAGTACTTC. Amino acids: CASSPTGYAETQYF.

The chain employs TRBV2 and TRBJ2-3; TRBD2 agrees at 9 bases. Losses at the gene ends were 6 bases for V and 5 bases for J; bases not matched to a gene: 12. The CDR3 loop spans 16 amino acids. Per germline, CDR1 SNHLY and CDR2 FYNNEI. The CDR3 DNA reads TGTGCCAGCAGGCTGCCTCAGCGGGGGGAGAGAGATACGCAGTATTTT. Residues: CASRLPQRGERDTQYF.

The table lists this clone with a count of one. The chain carries TRBV7-9 and TRBJ1-2, with TRBD1 identical over 8 bases. V lost 5 bases and J lost 2; bases outside the gene matches: 7. From germline, CDR1 is SEHNR and CDR2 FQNEAQ (reference sequence). The CDR3 covers 15 residues. The DNA of the CDR3 is TGTGCCAGCAGCGCAAGCAGGGGGCCGAACTATGGCTACACCTTC. Translated: CASSASRGPNYGYTF.

The chain joins TRBV18 to TRBJ1-4; no clear D. The CDR3 length is 12 residues. V lost 3 bases, J lost 8 bases, and 7 bases lay in between. Germline CDR1 is KGHSH and CDR2 is LQKENI. CDR3 nucleotides: TGTGCCAGCTCACCCCAGGAAGAAAAACTGTTTTTT. It encodes CASSPQEEKLFF.

The chain couples TRBV15 to TRBJ2-1; the D is unclear. This CDR3 spans 12 amino acids. CDR1 and CDR2 (germline): LNHNV, YYDKDF (reference sequence). The V and J ends lost 3 bases and 8 bases respectively, with 8 bases between them. The CDR3 sequence: CATSRVYYEQFF. In nucleotides, the CDR3 is TGTGCCACCAGCAGGGTTTACTATGAGCAGTTCTTC.

The chain is built from TRBV2 and TRBJ1-3, with D uncertain. Deletions cut 1 base from V and 0 bases from J, with 7 bases between. This CDR3 has 15 amino acids. Per germline, CDR1 SNHLY and CDR2 FYNNEI. The CDR3 DNA is TGTGCCAGCAGTGAAGAGGGAGGCTCTGGAAACACCATATATTTT. It specifies CASSEEGGSGNTIYF.

The chain employs TRBV9 and TRBJ2-2; a weak D match, TRBD1 (5 bases). The CDR3 has 15 residues. V dropped 1 base and J dropped 5 bases, with 12 bases sitting between them. In germline, CDR1 is SGDLS, CDR2 YYNGEE. This CDR3 reads CASSVQWQGTGELFF. CDR3 nucleotides: TGTGCCAGCAGCGTACAGTGGCAGGGAACCGGGGAGCTGTTTTTT.

The chain has TRBV29-1 and TRBJ2-6; 9 bases are shared with TRBD1. The V and J ends lost 3 bases and 1 base, in that order; junction bases with no gene match: 1. CDR1 is SQVTM, CDR2 ANQGSEA, per germline. This CDR3 is built from 15 residues. Here the CDR3 reads CSVDGQGSGANVLTF. The CDR3 nucleotides read TGCAGCGTTGATGGACAGGGGTCTGGGGCCAACGTCCTGACTTTC.